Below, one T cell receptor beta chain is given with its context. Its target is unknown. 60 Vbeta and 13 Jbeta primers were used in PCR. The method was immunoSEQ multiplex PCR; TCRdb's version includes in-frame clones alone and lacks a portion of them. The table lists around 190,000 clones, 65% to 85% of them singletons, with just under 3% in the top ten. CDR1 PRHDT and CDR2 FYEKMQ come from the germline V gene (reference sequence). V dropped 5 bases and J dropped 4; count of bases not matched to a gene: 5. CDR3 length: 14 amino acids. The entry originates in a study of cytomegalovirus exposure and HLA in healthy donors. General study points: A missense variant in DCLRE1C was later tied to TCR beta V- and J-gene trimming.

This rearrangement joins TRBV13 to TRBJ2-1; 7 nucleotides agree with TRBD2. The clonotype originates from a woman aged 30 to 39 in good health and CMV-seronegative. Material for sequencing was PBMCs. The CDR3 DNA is TGTGCCAGCAGCGTGTCGGGAGGATACAATGAGCAGTTCTTC. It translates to CASSVSGGYNEQFF.